One and the same sample provided the 15 T cell receptor beta chains below, sequenced in a study of T-cell memory formation after mild COVID-19. TCRdb reanalysed the 5' RACE reads using MiXCR and keeps one entry per CDR3 protein. The sample records some 100,000 distinct CDR3 sequences, over 8.5% being singletons. Source material: PBMCs or a T cell subset sorted from them (not recorded which). These receptors were collected from a man between 18 and 35 years old who had mild COVID-19 (a few samples of this study predate the infection). Cell type and time point are not known.

The sample holds a few counts of this clonotype. The chain combines TRBV7-9 with TRBJ1-2, with D perhaps TRBD1 (5 bases). The CDR3 runs to 16 residues. The germline V gene encodes CDR1 SEHNR and CDR2 FQNEAQ (reference sequence). Trimming took 5 bases from V and 3 from J, leaving 19 bases between them. This chain's CDR3 is CASSPQAGQGHYGYTF. CDR3 nucleotide sequence: TGTGCCAGCAGCCCACAGGCCGGGCAGGGTCACTATGGCTACACCTTC.

With respect to this clonotype: Because it lacks the conserved phenylalanine or tryptophan at the end, this CDR3 is likely a read error. This CDR3 is CASSQETPARQETQYL. The CDR3 nucleotides are TGTGCCAGCAGCCAAGAGACACCCGCCCGCCAAGAGACCCAGTACTTA. This chain connects TRBV3-1 to TRBJ2-5; D gene uncertain. Trimming pared 0 bases from V and 1 base from J, leaving 12 bases between. The CDR3 sequence is 16 residues long. Per germline, CDR1 LGHDT and CDR2 YNNKEL (reference sequence).

This clonotype has ten or more counts. V gene TRBV4-1 combines with J gene TRBJ2-6; TRBD1 aligns across 8 bases. The CDR3 covers 16 residues. Germline values: CDR1 MGHRA, CDR2 YSYEKL. V shed 3 bases and J 2 bases; nucleotides not matched to a gene: 3. CDR3 sequence reads: CASSQQGAAGANVLTF. Here the CDR3 DNA reads TGCGCCAGCAGCCAGCAGGGGGCAGCTGGGGCCAACGTCCTGACTTTC.

The chain has TRBV4-1 and TRBJ2-5, with D uncertain. Trimming took 0 bases from V and 5 from J, leaving 10 bases between them. Looked up from germline, CDR1 is MGHRA and CDR2 is YSYEKL. This CDR3 contains 14 residues. The DNA for the CDR3 is TGCGCCAGCAGCCAAGATGCTGTTAGGGAGACCCAGTACTTC. This encodes CASSQDAVRETQYF.

For the CDR3, the DNA is TGTGCCAGCAGCCCCAAAGGGCCAGGGTGGGCAGATACGCAGTATTTT. It specifies CASSPKGPGWADTQYF. The chain couples TRBV5-4 to TRBJ2-3, with D maybe TRBD1 (5 bases). With 4 bases removed from V and 4 bases from J, the gap between germline ends came to 19 bases. The CDR3 is made up of 16 amino acids. Germline V gene data show CDR1 as SGHNT and CDR2 as YYREEE (reference sequence). The whole variable domain, remainder taken from reference TRBV5-4 and TRBJ2-3, is ETGVTQSPTHLIKTRGQQVTLRCSSQSGHNTVSWYQQALGQGPQFIFQYYREEENGRGNFPPRFSGLQFPNYSSELNVNALELDDSALYLCASSPKGPGWADTQYFGPGTRLTVL.

In its sample, this clonotype was seen a few times. The J gene is TRBJ2-3, the V gene TRBV5-8; 9 nucleotides agree with TRBD2. The CDR3 sequence is 15 residues long. V shed 2 bases and J 5 bases; nucleotides not matched to a gene: 6. Germline V gives CDR1 SGHTS, CDR2 YDEGEE. CDR3 DNA: TGTGCCAGCAGCTTCGGGGCTAGCGGGGTAGATACGCAGTATTTT. The encoded protein is CASSFGASGVDTQYF. The full variable domain, with the rest looked up from reference TRBV5-8 and TRBJ2-3, is EAGVTQSPTHLIKTRGQQATLRCSPISGHTSVYWYQQALGLGLQFLLWYDEGEERNRGNFPPRFSGRQFPNYSSELNVNALELEDSALYLCASSFGASGVDTQYFGPGTRLTVL.

This clonotype was counted at least ten times. The rearrangement joins TRBV4-1 to TRBJ2-2; D remains unclear. Germline V gene sequence: CDR1 MGHRA, CDR2 YSYEKL. Deletions cut 6 bases from V and 4 bases from J, with 6 bases between. The CDR3 is 12 residues long. The CDR3 DNA reads as TGCGCCAGCAGACCGTTCACCGGGGAGCTGTTTTTT. This translates into CASRPFTGELFF.

This clonotype was observed a few times. The junction shows a germline mismatch at one end, possibly a read error. This rearrangement joins TRBV20-1 to TRBJ1-2; TRBD1 matches 7 bases. CDR1 DFQATT and CDR2 SNEGSKA come from the germline V gene (reference sequence). CDR3 size: 16 residues. CDR3 bases: TGCAGTGCTAGAGAGCGAATCTTCCGGGACAGCGGAGGTATCGCCTTC. The encoded protein is CSARERIFRDSGGIAF.

V gene TRBV9 combines with J gene TRBJ1-1; D not certain. Trimming pared 4 bases from V and 1 base from J, leaving 8 bases between. The V gene's germline CDR1 is SGDLS and CDR2 YYNGEE. CDR3 size: 13 residues. The DNA of the CDR3 is TGTGCCAGCAGCCACCTCGGGAACACTGAAGCTTTCTTT. It translates to CASSHLGNTEAFF. The complete variable domain, with remaining parts taken from reference TRBV9 and TRBJ1-1, reads DSGVTQTPKHLITATGQRVTLRCSPRSGDLSVYWYQQSLDQGLQFLIQYYNGEERAKGNILERFSAQQFPDLHSELNLSSLELGDSALYFCASSHLGNTEAFFGQGTRLTVV.

This clonotype was detected many times. The V gene is TRBV7-8, the J gene TRBJ2-3, with D possibly called TRBD1 or TRBD2 (5 bases each). The germline gives CDR1 SGHVS, CDR2 FQNEAQ. CDR3 length: 15 amino acids. V lost 2 bases to trimming and J lost 1 base, with 10 bases between them. The CDR3 here is CASSLRRDGTDTQYF. The CDR3 DNA is TGTGCCAGCAGCTTACGCAGGGACGGCACAGATACGCAGTATTTT.

There are many counts of this clonotype. The J gene is TRBJ2-1, the V gene TRBV7-9; D is uncertain. This CDR3 has 20 amino acids. Germline lookup yields CDR1 SEHNR and CDR2 FQNEAQ (reference sequence). With 3 bases removed from V and 0 bases from J, the gap between germline ends came to 24 bases. CDR3 nucleotides: TGTGCCAGCAGCTTTGATTCCCCACCCGGTCGGAGATTCTCCTACAATGAGCAGTTCTTC. Its protein product is CASSFDSPPGRRFSYNEQFF.

At least ten counts were recorded for this clonotype. This rearrangement joins TRBV7-2 to TRBJ1-2; the D gene is possibly TRBD1 (5 bases). CDR1 and CDR2 from the germline V gene are SGHTA and FQGNSA. Trimming removed 1 base from V and 8 bases from J, with 14 bases in between. This CDR3 region has 14 residues. CDR3 coding DNA: TGTGCCAGCAGCTTAGGGACATTCTATGAAGGCTACACCTTC. Translation gives CASSLGTFYEGYTF.

The rearrangement joins TRBV14 to TRBJ2-7, with 10 positions matching TRBD1. The CDR3 contains 18 residues. The germline gives CDR1 SGHDN, CDR2 FVKESK. The V segment lost 5 bases and the J segment 0 bases; nucleotides outside the gene matches: 13. CDR3 nucleotides: TGTGCCAGCAGCTCGGGACCCTCGACAGGGGGCCTCTCCTACGAGCAGTACTTC. This encodes CASSSGPSTGGLSYEQYF.

The sample holds a few counts of this clonotype. The chain carries TRBV6-5 and TRBJ2-5; 7 nucleotides match TRBD1. The V gene's germline CDR1 is MNHEY and CDR2 SVGAGI. This CDR3 spans 14 amino acids. The J segment lost 5 bases and the V segment lost 4 bases, leaving 7 bases of the junction unmatched. The CDR3, as DNA: TGTGCCAGCAGTTTTGACAGGGTGAAGGAGACCCAGTACTTC. Amino acids: CASSFDRVKETQYF.

This clonotype was counted a few times. The V and J genes are TRBV19 and TRBJ1-1; unclear D gene. The V gene's germline CDR1 is LNHDA and CDR2 SQIVND (reference sequence). Trimming removed 5 bases from V and 5 bases from J, with 12 bases in between. This CDR3 region has 13 residues. CDR3 nucleotide sequence: TGTGCCAGTAGTCTCGGTAGAGGGACTGAAGCTTTCTTT. Amino acids: CASSLGRGTEAFF.